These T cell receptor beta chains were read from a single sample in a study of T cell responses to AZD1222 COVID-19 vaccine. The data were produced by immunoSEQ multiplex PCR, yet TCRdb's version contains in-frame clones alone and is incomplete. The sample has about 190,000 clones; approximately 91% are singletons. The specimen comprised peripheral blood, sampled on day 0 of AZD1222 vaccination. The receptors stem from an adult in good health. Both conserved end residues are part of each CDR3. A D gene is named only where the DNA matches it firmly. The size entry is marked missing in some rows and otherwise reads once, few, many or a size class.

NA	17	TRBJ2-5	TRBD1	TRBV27	TGTGCCAGCAGACCTGCTGCACAGGGGTTTCTTCGTGAGACCCAGTACTTC	CASRPAAQGFLRETQYF
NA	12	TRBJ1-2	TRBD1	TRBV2	TGTGCCAGCAGCCCCGGGACAGCTGGCTACACCTTC	CASSPGTAGYTF
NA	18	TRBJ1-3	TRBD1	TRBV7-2	TGTGCCAGCAGCTTAGCGCCGGGACAGGGAGCCTCTGGAAACACCATATATTTT	CASSLAPGQGASGNTIYF
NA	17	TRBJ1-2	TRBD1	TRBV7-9	TGTGCCAGCAGCTTGGCCGGGACAGGGGGCAAGAACTATGGCTACACCTTC	CASSLAGTGGKNYGYTF
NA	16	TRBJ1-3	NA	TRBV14	TGTGCCAGCAGCCAAGTCCTAACATTATCTGGAAACACCATATATTTT	CASSQVLTLSGNTIYF
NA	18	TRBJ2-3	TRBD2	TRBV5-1	TGCGCCAGCAGCCCCCTGGGGCTAGCGGGAGGGTACACAGATACGCAGTATTTT	CASSPLGLAGGYTDTQYF
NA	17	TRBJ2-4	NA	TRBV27	TGTGCCAGCAGTTCGCACCACTCCTCGTTGGGCAAAAACATTCAGTACTTC	CASSSHHSSLGKNIQYF
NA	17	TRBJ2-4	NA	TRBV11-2	TGTGCCAGCAGCTTAGATCGGGGCGGACTAGCCAAAAACATTCAGTACTTC	CASSLDRGGLAKNIQYF
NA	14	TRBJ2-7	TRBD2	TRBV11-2	TGTGCCAGCAGTCGCACCGGGGGGAACTACGAGCAGTACTTC	CASSRTGGNYEQYF
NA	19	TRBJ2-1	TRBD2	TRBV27	TGTGCCAGCAGTTCCTCCGGGACTAGCGGGGGGAAGGCCTACAATGAGCAGTTCTTC	CASSSSGTSGGKAYNEQFF
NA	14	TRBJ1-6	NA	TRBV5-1	TGCGCCAGCGGTCCGGGGGAAACTTATTCACCCCTCCACTTT	CASGPGETYSPLHF
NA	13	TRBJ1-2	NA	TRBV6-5	TGTGCCAGCAGTTACTCGGGGGAATATGGCTACACCTTC	CASSYSGEYGYTF
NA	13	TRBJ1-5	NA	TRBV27	TGTGCCAGCAGCCTGAACAGGGATCAGCCCCAGCATTTT	CASSLNRDQPQHF
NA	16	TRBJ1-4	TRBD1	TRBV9	TGTGCCAGCAGCGTAGCGTCAGGGGGGACTAATGAAAAACTGTTTTTT	CASSVASGGTNEKLFF
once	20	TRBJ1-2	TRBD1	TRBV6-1	TGTGCCAGCAGTGAACGGTTTTCCGGGACAGGGGACGGCCACAACTATGGCTACACCTTC	CASSERFSGTGDGHNYGYTF
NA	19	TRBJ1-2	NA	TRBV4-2	TGTGCCAGCAGCCAAGATCTTGGTAATCCCGCTTTTTGGGGCTATGGCTACACCTTC	CASSQDLGNPAFWGYGYTF
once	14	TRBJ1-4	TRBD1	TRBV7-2	TGTGCCAGCAGCCAGGGACAGGGGGCTGAAAAACTGTTTTTT	CASSQGQGAEKLFF
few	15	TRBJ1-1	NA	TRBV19	TGTGCCAGTAGTATTTCCGAAACCCCGGGGACTGAAGCTTTCTTT	CASSISETPGTEAFF
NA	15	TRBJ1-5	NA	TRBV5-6	TGTGCCAGCAGCTTCGGAGGTGGAGTTAATCAGCCCCAGCATTTT	CASSFGGGVNQPQHF
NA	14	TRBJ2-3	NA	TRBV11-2	TGTGCCAGCAGCTTAGGGTTTGGCACAGATACGCAGTATTTT	CASSLGFGTDTQYF
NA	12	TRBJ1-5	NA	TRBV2	TGTGCCAGCAGGAGGGCGGGAAGGCCCCAGCATTTT	CASRRAGRPQHF
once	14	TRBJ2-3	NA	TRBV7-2	TGTGCCAGCAGCTCACGAAGCCCGGGAGATACGCAGTATTTT	CASSSRSPGDTQYF
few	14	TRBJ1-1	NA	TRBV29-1	TGCAGCGTTGAGGCCGGGACACAGAACACTGAAGCTTTCTTT	CSVEAGTQNTEAFF
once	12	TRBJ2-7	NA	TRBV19	TGTGCCAGTAGTAGCCCATCCTACGAGCAGTACTTC	CASSSPSYEQYF
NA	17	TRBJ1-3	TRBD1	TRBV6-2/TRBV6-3	TGTGCCAGCAGCCTCTCCGGGACAGGGATCTCTGGAAACACCATATATTTT	CASSLSGTGISGNTIYF
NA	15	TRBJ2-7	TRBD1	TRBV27	TGTGCCAGCAGTTTCACGGGACAGGCCTCCTACGAGCAGTACTTC	CASSFTGQASYEQYF
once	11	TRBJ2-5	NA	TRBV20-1	TGCAGTGGGCTTAGGCTGGAGACCCAGTACTTC	CSGLRLETQYF
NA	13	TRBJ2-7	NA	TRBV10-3	TGTGCCATCAGTGTTCAGGCCTTCTACGAGCAGTACTTC	CAISVQAFYEQYF
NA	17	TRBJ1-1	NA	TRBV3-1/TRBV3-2	TGTGCCAGCAGCCAAGTTGCAGGGGAGGGAAGAGAAACTGAAGCTTTCTTT	CASSQVAGEGRETEAFF
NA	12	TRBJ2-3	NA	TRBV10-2	TGCGCCAGCAAGCAGGGCACAGATACGCAGTATTTT	CASKQGTDTQYF
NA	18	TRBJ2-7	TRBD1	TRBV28	TGTGCCAGCAGTTTAAGGCTAAGGAGAGGGACAGGGTTGTACGAGCAGTACTTC	CASSLRLRRGTGLYEQYF
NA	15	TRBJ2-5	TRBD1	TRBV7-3	TGTGCCAGCAGCTTAAATACAGGGGGCGCGGAGACCCAGTACTTC	CASSLNTGGAETQYF
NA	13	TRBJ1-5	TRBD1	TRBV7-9	TGTGCCAGCAGCTTAGAGGGGGCTCAGCCCCAGCATTTT	CASSLEGAQPQHF
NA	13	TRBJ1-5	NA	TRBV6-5	TGTGCCAGCAGTTGGAGGGGGGATCAGCCCCAGCATTTT	CASSWRGDQPQHF
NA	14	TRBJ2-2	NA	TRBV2	TGTGCCAGCAGCTTCGGAGGGAACACCGGGGAGCTGTTTTTT	CASSFGGNTGELFF
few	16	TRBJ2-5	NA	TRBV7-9	TGTGCCAGCAGCTCAAATCAGGGGTGGTACCAAGAGACCCAGTACTTC	CASSSNQGWYQETQYF
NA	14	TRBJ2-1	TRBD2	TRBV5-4	TGTGCCAGCAGTCGCGGGGGGGGCCGAGATGAGCAGTTCTTC	CASSRGGGRDEQFF
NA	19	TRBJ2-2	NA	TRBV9	TGTGCCAGCAGCGTAGCGGAGGTCGCAGGGTTTACATCGACCGGGGAGCTGTTTTTT	CASSVAEVAGFTSTGELFF
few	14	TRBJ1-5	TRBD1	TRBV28	TGTGCCAGCAGGTTGACAGGGGATACCCAGCCCCAGCATTTT	CASRLTGDTQPQHF
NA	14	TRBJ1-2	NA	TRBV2	TGTGCCAGCAGTGATCGGATGTCGCCGGACGACTACACCTTC	CASSDRMSPDDYTF
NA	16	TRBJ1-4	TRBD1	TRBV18	TGTGCCAGCTCCCCAGGGGGGGCTGGGACCAATGAAAAACTGTTTTTT	CASSPGGAGTNEKLFF
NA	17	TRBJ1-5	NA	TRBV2	TGTGCCAGCAGTGAGACTAAGGCGGGAATGAGCAATCAGCCCCAGCATTTT	CASSETKAGMSNQPQHF
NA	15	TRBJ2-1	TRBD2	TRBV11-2	TGTGCCAGCAGCTCCCCTACGGGAGGTCCCGAAGAGCAGTTCTTC	CASSSPTGGPEEQFF
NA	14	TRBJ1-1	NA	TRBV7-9	TGTGCCAGCAGCTTATCACAGGCGAACACTGAAGCTTTCTTT	CASSLSQANTEAFF
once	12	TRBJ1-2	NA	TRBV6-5	TGTGCCAGCAGTTACCTGGAAAATGGCTACACCTTC	CASSYLENGYTF
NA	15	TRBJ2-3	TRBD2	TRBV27	TGTGCCAGCAGTTTATTGCGGGAGATTGCAGATACGCAGTATTTT	CASSLLREIADTQYF
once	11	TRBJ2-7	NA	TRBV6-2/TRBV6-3	TGTGCCAGCAGTAAGGGGTACGAGCAGTACTTC	CASSKGYEQYF
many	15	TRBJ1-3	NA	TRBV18	TGTGCCAGCTCATCGGGGGGAAACTCTGGAAACACCATATATTTT	CASSSGGNSGNTIYF
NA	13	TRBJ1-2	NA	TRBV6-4	TGTGCCAGCGGCGGACAGACTAACTATGGCTACACCTTC	CASGGQTNYGYTF
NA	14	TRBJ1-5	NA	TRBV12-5	TGTGCTAGTGGTTTGACAGAACTAAATCAGCCCCAGCATTTT	CASGLTELNQPQHF
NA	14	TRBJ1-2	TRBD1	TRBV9	TGTGCCAGCAGCGTCGGACAGGGGGCATGGGGCTACACCTTC	CASSVGQGAWGYTF
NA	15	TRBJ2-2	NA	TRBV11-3	TGTGCCAGCAGCTTAGGACTCGCGGGGACCGGGGAGCTGTTTTTT	CASSLGLAGTGELFF
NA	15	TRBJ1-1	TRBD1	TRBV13	TGTGCCAGCAGCCCCCGGACAGGGCCTAACACTGAAGCTTTCTTT	CASSPRTGPNTEAFF
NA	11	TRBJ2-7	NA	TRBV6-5	TGTGCCAGCAGTTATGGGGTTATTCAGTACTTC	CASSYGVIQYF
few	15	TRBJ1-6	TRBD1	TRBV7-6	TGTGCCAGCAGCGCCCGGGGCAGGGGGGATTCACCCCTCCACTTT	CASSARGRGDSPLHF
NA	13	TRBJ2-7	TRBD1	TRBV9	TGTGCCAGCACCCGAGGACAGGGATACGAGCAGTACTTC	CASTRGQGYEQYF